What follows describes a single T cell receptor (beta chain). Germline V gene sequence: CDR1 SGDLS, CDR2 YYNGEE. Trimming stripped 3 bases from V and 5 bases from J, with 15 bases between. CDR3 length: 14 amino acids. Profiled with immunoSEQ multiplex PCR; TCRdb holds only in-frame clones, not every one. The sample records under 100,000 clones, about 80% being singletons. The data stem from a study of OX40 agonist ivuxolimab in advanced cancers. About the study: Treatment of patients was with ivuxolimab, an agonistic anti-OX40 (CD134) antibody.

This clonotype originated in an adult with an advanced solid tumor such as melanoma, head and neck, liver or kidney cancer. The sample was CD4+ or CD8+ T cells sorted from blood, taken in a trial of the OX40 agonist ivuxolimab. The chain is built from TRBV9 and TRBJ2-7; D possibly corresponds to TRBD1 (6 bases). The CDR3 DNA follows: TGTGCCAGCAGCGAGGGCGGTGCAGGGGACGAGCAGTACTTC. It codes for CASSEGGAGDEQYF.